The next 27 T cell receptor beta chains were all read from a single sample in a study of shared clonotypes between healthy human individuals. Measured with immunoSEQ multiplex PCR; TCRdb has only the in-frame clones, and not every one. This table holds millions of clones, around 94% found once. The sequenced sample consisted of naive CD4+ T cells sorted from blood. Described subset: CD45RA+ positively selected. All receptors derive from a man aged 18 to 30 in good health.

CDR3 region: CASSVMTGAGETQYF. CDR3 coding DNA: TGTGCCAGCAGCGTAATGACAGGGGCGGGGGAGACCCAGTACTTC. The chain combines TRBV6-1 with TRBJ2-5, with 8 bases that match TRBD1. The CDR3 consists of 15 residues. With V trimmed by 6 bases and J by 5 bases, 11 bases remained unmatched. Per germline, CDR1 MNHNS and CDR2 SASEGT.

The genes are TRBV7-8 and TRBJ2-7; no definite D call. There are 16 residues in the CDR3. V lost 4 bases to trimming and J lost 6 bases, with 22 bases between them. Germline-derived CDR1 and CDR2 are SGHVS and FQNEAQ. DNA of the CDR3: TGTGCCAGCAGCTCAGGTCGGACCACTACTACGGGCGAGCAGTACTTC. This codes for CASSSGRTTTTGEQYF. The full variable domain, in which reference TRBV7-8 and TRBJ2-7 provide the parts outside the CDR3, is GAGVSQSPRYKVAKRGQDVALRCDPISGHVSLFWYQQALGQGPEFLTYFQNEAQLDKSGLPSDRFFAERPEGSVSTLKIQRTQQEDSAVYLCASSSGRTTTTGEQYFGPGTRLTVT.

The chain employs TRBV27 and TRBJ1-2; tentatively, D is TRBD1 (6 bases). Germline V lookup: CDR1 MNHEY, CDR2 SMNVEV (reference sequence). Trimming took 2 bases from V and 9 from J, leaving 13 bases between them. The CDR3 sequence is 13 residues long. The CDR3 nucleotides are TGTGCCAGCAGTTTAAGCCAGGGGAGCAGCTACACCTTC. It encodes CASSLSQGSSYTF.

The genes are TRBV6-5 and TRBJ2-3; 9 bases are shared with TRBD2. J lost 1 base, V lost 4 bases, and 3 bases had no gene match. The CDR3 runs 15 residues. Germline lookup yields CDR1 MNHEY and CDR2 SVGAGI. CDR3 in amino acids: CASSSSGAGTDTQYF. Written as DNA, the CDR3 is TGTGCCAGCAGTTCTAGCGGGGCAGGCACAGATACGCAGTATTTT.

A remark on this clone: This may come from a read error, since a much larger clone is one base off. Other nucleotide sequences from this sample produce the same CDR3. V is TRBV10-3 and J is TRBJ2-3; D ambiguous. The germline V and J ends were trimmed by 0 bases and 6 bases, with 1 base remaining between them. This CDR3 has 11 residues. Germline V CDR1 and CDR2: ENHRY, SYGVKD. The CDR3 spells CAISESDTQYF. In DNA, the CDR3 is TGTGCCATCAGTGAGTCTGATACGCAGTATTTT.

The rearrangement joins TRBV5-1 to TRBJ2-1; TRBD2 matches 11 bases. The CDR3 totals 18 residues. Germline V lookup: CDR1 SGHRS, CDR2 YFSETQ. The J segment lost 6 bases and the V segment lost 0 bases, leaving 11 bases of the junction unmatched. The CDR3 here is CASSLAFSGGVKVNEQFF. In nucleotides, the CDR3 is TGCGCCAGCAGCTTGGCATTTAGCGGGGGGGTTAAGGTCAATGAGCAGTTCTTC.

In the case of this clone: This CDR3 is also generated by other DNA sequences in the sample. V and J are TRBV25-1 and TRBJ1-2; D not certain. Germline CDR1 MGHDK, CDR2 SYGVNS. The CDR3 runs to 12 residues. Trimming took off 0 bases at V and 4 bases at J, with 3 bases between the two ends. As DNA, the CDR3 is TGTGCCAGCAGTGAATACAGCTATGGCTACACCTTC. Protein product: CASSEYSYGYTF.

Here the CDR3 DNA reads TGTGCCTGGCGGCAAGGGACTTTCCGTTTCTACAATGAGCAGTTCTTC. It yields the protein CAWRQGTFRFYNEQFF. The gene calls are TRBV30 and TRBJ2-1, with D perhaps matching TRBD2 (6 bases). V lost 5 bases and J lost 3, with 20 bases in between. The CDR3 totals 16 residues. Per germline, CDR1 GTSNPN and CDR2 SVGIG (reference sequence).

This clone occurred once. This chain uses TRBV18 with TRBJ2-1; 9 nucleotides agree with TRBD2. CDR1 KGHSH and CDR2 LQKENI come from the germline V gene. The CDR3 has 14 residues. The junction had 4 bases not matched to a gene; V was cut back by 4 bases and J by 6 bases. The CDR3 sequence: CASSLAGVGNEQFF. CDR3 nucleotides: TGTGCCAGCTCACTAGCGGGAGTTGGCAATGAGCAGTTCTTC.

The chain combines TRBV7-2 with TRBJ2-3; D might be TRBD2 (5 bases). This CDR3 comprises 15 residues. V lost 5 bases and J 0 bases, leaving 12 bases between the germline ends. CDR1 SGHTA and CDR2 FQGNSA come from the germline V gene. The CDR3 here is CASSLPGGSTDTQYF. The CDR3 region has the DNA TGTGCCAGCAGCCTCCCCGGCGGGAGCACAGATACGCAGTATTTT.

The CDR3: CASSLGAETHEQYF. The CDR3 bases are TGCGCCAGCAGCTTGGGAGCAGAGACTCACGAGCAGTACTTC. J is TRBJ2-7 and V is TRBV5-1; no reliable D call. V dropped 0 bases and J dropped 5 bases, with 12 bases sitting between them. Germline lookup yields CDR1 SGHRS and CDR2 YFSETQ. This CDR3 is built from 14 residues.

The chain recombines TRBV7-9 with TRBJ2-2, with a tentative D call TRBD1 (6 bases). The CDR3 runs 15 residues. Germline CDR1 and CDR2: SEHNR and FQNEAQ (reference sequence). Trimming took 5 bases from V and 1 from J, leaving 11 bases between them. DNA of the CDR3: TGTGCCAGCAGCCCAGGGGTCGAGAACACCGGGGAGCTGTTTTTT. This encodes CASSPGVENTGELFF.

Concerning this clone: Other DNA sequences from this sample encode an identical CDR3 as well. The chain recombines TRBV5-1 with TRBJ1-1; D unresolved. V was cut by 4 bases and J by 1 base, with 8 bases left in between. CDR1 and CDR2 (germline): SGHRS, YFSETQ. This CDR3 contains 13 residues. The CDR3 here is CASSPRTNTEAFF. The CDR3 DNA follows: TGCGCCAGCAGCCCAAGAACGAACACTGAAGCTTTCTTT.

CDR3 nucleotides: TGTGCCAGCAGTTTCGGCAGTACGGGCTACACCTTC. Amino acid sequence: CASSFGSTGYTF. This chain links TRBV28 with TRBJ1-2; no clear D. Trimming removed 3 bases at V and 8 bases at J, with 10 bases between. This CDR3 region has 12 residues. Germline CDR1 reads MDHEN; CDR2 reads SYDVKM.

The chain links TRBV11-3 to TRBJ2-7; 10 bases align to TRBD1. The V gene end was trimmed by 3 bases and the J gene end by 6 bases; junction bases not matched to a gene: 14. The CDR3 loop spans 17 amino acids. Germline V gives CDR1 SGHNT, CDR2 YENEEA. The CDR3: CASSLQGDRGTSGEQYF. DNA for the CDR3: TGTGCCAGCAGCTTGCAAGGGGACAGGGGAACTTCGGGCGAGCAGTACTTC.

V is TRBV14 and J is TRBJ1-1; perhaps TRBD1 as D (5 bases). Trimming removed 4 bases at V and 1 base at J, with 10 bases between. The length of the CDR3 is 14 residues. Germline lookup yields CDR1 SGHDN and CDR2 FVKESK. The CDR3: CASSLWQGNTEAFF. The DNA for the CDR3 is TGTGCCAGCAGCCTATGGCAGGGGAACACTGAAGCTTTCTTT.

This clone has more than one count but fewer than ten. V is TRBV9 and J is TRBJ2-3; 8 positions agree with TRBD2. This CDR3 spans 15 amino acids. Trimming at V came to 0 bases and at J to 2 bases, leaving 2 bases not matched to a gene. In germline, CDR1 is SGDLS, CDR2 YYNGEE. The CDR3 DNA reads TGTGCCAGCAGCGTAGGCGGGAGGACCACAGATACGCAGTATTTT. Translated: CASSVGGRTTDTQYF.

V gene TRBV27 combines with J gene TRBJ2-3; the match to TRBD2 covers 13 bases. Germline CDR1 is MNHEY and CDR2 is SMNVEV (reference sequence). The CDR3 runs to 20 residues. J gave up 5 bases and V 4 bases, and 18 bases lay outside the gene matches. The CDR3 spells CASSSTFRALAGGPGDTQYF. The CDR3 DNA reads as TGTGCCAGCAGTTCAACGTTTCGCGCACTAGCGGGGGGGCCAGGAGATACGCAGTATTTT.

The chain combines TRBV10-3 with TRBJ2-2; 14 bases match TRBD2. J gave up 4 bases and V 7 bases, and 8 bases lay outside the gene matches. Germline CDR1 reads ENHRY; CDR2 reads SYGVKD. The CDR3 extends over 17 amino acids. The CDR3 DNA follows: TGTGCCATCACTAAGACTAGCGGGAGGGCGGGCACCGGGGAGCTGTTTTTT. Amino acids: CAITKTSGRAGTGELFF.

This clone occurred a few times. The chain has TRBV9 and TRBJ2-3, with a weak D call TRBD2 (6 bases). The CDR3 loop spans 15 amino acids. With 3 bases removed from V and 1 base from J, the gap between germline ends came to 12 bases. The germline V gene encodes CDR1 SGDLS and CDR2 YYNGEE. CDR3 protein: CASSAEGGGTDTQYF. CDR3 coding DNA: TGTGCCAGCAGCGCCGAGGGAGGCGGCACAGATACGCAGTATTTT. The full variable domain, its missing parts supplied by reference TRBV9 and TRBJ2-3, is DSGVTQTPKHLITATGQRVTLRCSPRSGDLSVYWYQQSLDQGLQFLIQYYNGEERAKGNILERFSAQQFPDLHSELNLSSLELGDSALYFCASSAEGGGTDTQYFGPGTRLTVL.

The V call is TRBV27, the J call TRBJ1-5; 7 bases are shared with TRBD1. This CDR3 has 15 amino acids. The J segment lost 3 bases and the V segment lost 8 bases, leaving 10 bases of the junction unmatched. CDR1 MNHEY and CDR2 SMNVEV come from the germline V gene (reference sequence). This CDR3 is CASWQAGGFNQPQHF. CDR3 DNA sequence: TGTGCCAGCTGGCAGGCAGGGGGGTTCAATCAGCCCCAGCATTTT.

V and J are TRBV9 and TRBJ1-3; D ambiguous. The CDR3 is made up of 16 amino acids. Germline V gives CDR1 SGDLS, CDR2 YYNGEE. V was cut by 0 bases and J by 2 bases, with 12 bases left in between. DNA of the CDR3: TGTGCCAGCAGCGTAGGGGATGGCCTCGCTGGAAACACCATATATTTT. Protein product: CASSVGDGLAGNTIYF.

The chain recombines TRBV5-8 with TRBJ2-3, with 9 bases aligning to TRBD2. Trimming removed 2 bases from V and 3 bases from J; junction bases left unmatched: 7. This CDR3 contains 16 residues. Germline assignment: CDR1 SGHTS and CDR2 YDEGEE. The CDR3 sequence is CASSFDAGGRTDTQYF. The CDR3 DNA reads TGTGCCAGCAGCTTTGATGCGGGAGGGAGGACAGATACGCAGTATTTT.

The V and J genes are TRBV6-5 and TRBJ1-5, with 7 bases matching TRBD1. The J segment lost 3 bases and the V segment lost 6 bases, leaving 8 bases of the junction unmatched. Looked up from germline, CDR1 is MNHEY and CDR2 is SVGAGI. The CDR3 is 15 residues long. The CDR3 here is CASRPAGQDNQPQHF. CDR3 nucleotides: TGTGCCAGCAGGCCTGCTGGACAGGACAATCAGCCCCAGCATTTT.

This chain uses TRBV27 with TRBJ2-1, with D possibly being TRBD2 (7 bases). The CDR3 sequence is 15 residues long. Between the trimmed V and J ends, which lost 3 bases and 8 bases, there was a span of 17 bases. Looked up from germline, CDR1 is MNHEY and CDR2 is SMNVEV (reference sequence). The CDR3 spells CASSFGGPQLDEQFF. The CDR3 coding sequence is TGTGCCAGCAGTTTCGGGGGGCCCCAATTGGATGAGCAGTTCTTC.

The chain couples TRBV25-1 to TRBJ1-4; D is ambiguous. The germline V and J ends were trimmed by 1 base and 5 bases, with 8 bases remaining between them. Germline assignment: CDR1 MGHDK and CDR2 SYGVNS. This CDR3 has 14 amino acids. CDR3 nucleotides: TGTGCCAGCAGTGAATTCGGGCAGAATGAAAAACTGTTTTTT. Translating gives CASSEFGQNEKLFF.

The rearrangement uses TRBV29-1 and TRBJ1-1; D perhaps matches TRBD1 (6 bases). Germline CDR1 SQVTM, CDR2 ANQGSEA. Trimming cost V 6 bases and J 4 bases, with 12 bases left between them. The CDR3 runs 12 residues. This CDR3 reads CSVRGRFTEAFF. The CDR3 nucleotides are TGCAGCGTGCGGGGGCGCTTCACTGAAGCTTTCTTT.